The next 25 T cell receptor beta chains were all read from a single sample in a study of blood T cells in healthy people across ages. The second PCR ran about 6 to 11 cycles with a sample-barcoded 5' primer and J-beta primers. TCRdb ran MiXCR on the 5' RACE reads and lists one entry per CDR3 protein. Here the sample spans 800,000 to 950,000 distinct CDR3 sequences, about 27% being singletons. A further study also used this sample, focusing on T cells of mothers and their children.

Sequenced material: blood. Receptors were obtained from a woman aged 40 to 50 in good health.

This clonotype was detected a few times. It may be a read error: a sequence one base away is much more abundant. The V gene is TRBV18, the J gene TRBJ1-2; a possible D gene is TRBD1 (5 bases). Germline assignment: CDR1 KGHSH and CDR2 LQKENI. The CDR3 is 14 amino acids. V lost 3 bases and J 10 bases, leaving 18 bases between the germline ends. CDR3 sequence: CASSPTRRGDDYTF. CDR3 nucleotide sequence: TGTGCCAGCTCACCGACGAGACGGGGCGATGACTACACCTTC. Combining the CDR3 with reference TRBV18 and TRBJ1-2 gives the whole variable domain NAGVMQNPRHLVRRRGQEARLRCSPMKGHSHVYWYRQLPEEGLKFMVYLQKENIIDESGMPKERFSAEFPKEGPSILRIQQVVRGDSAAYFCASSPTRRGDDYTFGSGTRLTVV.

The table lists this clonotype with many counts. The chain uses TRBV20-1 and TRBJ2-7; D tentatively reads TRBD1 or TRBD2 (5 bases each). Germline-derived CDR1 and CDR2 are DFQATT and SNEGSKA (reference sequence). The CDR3 spans 12 residues. V was shortened by 0 bases and J by 4 bases, with 7 bases between the two germline ends. CDR3 bases: TGCAGTGCTAGAGAGGGACGGTACGAGCAGTACTTC. Amino acids: CSAREGRYEQYF.

As to this clonotype: Possible read error: a much larger clone is one base away. CDR3 nucleotides: TGCGCCAGCAGCCTCTCAGGGGGCTCTAGCGAAAAACGGTTTTTT. It yields the protein CASSLSGGSSEKRFF. This chain joins TRBV4-3 and TRBJ1-4; 8 nucleotides align to TRBD1. Germline V gene lookup returns CDR1 LGHNA and CDR2 YSLEER. The length of the CDR3 is 15 residues.

This clonotype showed up many times. CDR3 coding DNA: TGTGCCAGCAGTACGAACAACGCGGGCCCTGGGGCCAACGTCCTGACTTTC. Translated, it gives CASSTNNAGPGANVLTF. The chain uses TRBV28 and TRBJ2-6, with D perhaps matching TRBD2 (5 bases). The CDR3 has 17 residues. Per the germline V gene, CDR1 is MDHEN and CDR2 is SYDVKM. V was cut by 5 bases and J by 2 bases, with 16 bases left in between.

The J gene is TRBJ2-7, the V gene TRBV6-5, with TRBD1 identical over 9 bases. The germline gives CDR1 MNHEY, CDR2 SVGAGI. J gave up 7 bases and V 4 bases, and 8 bases lay outside the gene matches. This CDR3 comprises 14 residues. CDR3 DNA: TGTGCCAGCAGTTCCACGGGACAGGGAAGTGAGCAGTACTTC. It yields the protein CASSSTGQGSEQYF.

This chain uses TRBV29-1 with TRBJ1-2; D unclear. This CDR3 comprises 12 residues. V was pared by 2 bases and J by 4 bases, with 8 bases between. Germline-derived CDR1 and CDR2 are SQVTM and ANQGSEA. The CDR3: CSVESSSYGYTF. As DNA, the CDR3 is TGCAGCGTTGAATCCTCCTCCTATGGCTACACCTTC.

This rearrangement joins TRBV5-1 to TRBJ2-1, with 9 positions matching TRBD2. V lost 5 bases to trimming and J lost 9 bases; unmatched junction nucleotides: 9. Germline V gene sequence: CDR1 SGHRS, CDR2 YFSETQ. This CDR3 contains 14 residues. CDR3 in DNA: TGCGCCAGCAGTGACGGCGGGGGGGCCACTGAGCAGTTCTTC. Residues: CASSDGGGATEQFF. The variable domain in full, with the rest retrieved from reference TRBV5-1 and TRBJ2-1, is KAGVTQTPRYLIKTRGQQVTLSCSPISGHRSVSWYQQTPGQGLQFLFEYFSETQRNKGNFPGRFSGRQFSNSRSEMNVSTLELGDSALYLCASSDGGGATEQFFGPGTRLTVL.

This rearrangement joins TRBV4-1 to TRBJ1-2, with D unresolved. This CDR3 has 12 amino acids. The ends were cut back, 1 base at V and 7 bases at J, with 7 bases in the middle. CDR1 MGHRA and CDR2 YSYEKL come from the germline V gene. The CDR3 spells CASSQASGGYTF. CDR3 DNA sequence: TGCGCCAGCAGCCAAGCATCGGGTGGCTACACCTTC.

In this sample, this clonotype turned up many times. This chain connects TRBV4-3 to TRBJ2-7; maybe TRBD2 (5 bases). Trimming removed 2 bases from V and 9 bases from J, with 14 bases in between. The CDR3 is made up of 13 amino acids. Germline V CDR1 and CDR2: LGHNA, YSLEER. The CDR3 region has the DNA TGCGCCAGCAGCCAACCAAACGGGGAGAGGCAGTACTTC. It yields the protein CASSQPNGERQYF.

This clonotype occurred many times. The V gene is TRBV20-1, the J gene TRBJ2-3; TRBD2 matches 8 bases. This CDR3 has 12 amino acids. Germline loops: CDR1 DFQATT, CDR2 SNEGSKA (reference sequence). The J segment lost 6 bases and the V segment lost 6 bases, leaving 5 bases of the junction unmatched. The DNA for the CDR3 is TGCAGTGCGAAAAGACTAGCGGATACGCAGTATTTT. It is translated as CSAKRLADTQYF.

J is TRBJ1-5 and V is TRBV2; no clear D. CDR1 and CDR2 from the germline V gene are SNHLY and FYNNEI. The CDR3 contains 16 residues. Deletions cut 6 bases from V and 0 bases from J, with 15 bases between. CDR3 nucleotide sequence: TGTGCCAGCAGAGGGCCTGAGAGCTTTAGCAATCAGCCCCAGCATTTT. Its translation is CASRGPESFSNQPQHF. The full variable domain, completed using reference TRBV2 and TRBJ1-5, is EPEVTQTPSHQVTQMGQEVILRCVPISNHLYFYWYRQILGQKVEFLVSFYNNEISEKSEIFDDQFSVERPDGSNFTLKIRSTKLEDSAMYFCASRGPESFSNQPQHFGDGTRLSIL.

This clonotype was counted only a few times. The chain uses TRBV6-2 or TRBV6-3 and TRBJ1-5, with D possibly TRBD1 on 5 matching bases. The germline gives CDR1 MNHEY, CDR2 SVGEGT. Trimming removed 9 bases from V and 5 bases from J, with 23 bases in between. The CDR3 length is 16 residues. The CDR3 DNA follows: TGTGCCAGTACTCGATACTCGGGGCAGGGTGATCAGCCCCAGCATTTT. Its translation is CASTRYSGQGDQPQHF.

The rearrangement links TRBV7-8 to TRBJ1-2, with no clear D. CDR1 and CDR2 (germline): SGHVS, FQNEAQ. The CDR3 runs to 14 residues. Trimming removed 5 bases from V and 7 bases from J, with 17 bases in between. As DNA, the CDR3 is TGTGCCAGCAGCCTCATGCGTAGTGGATCTGGCTACACCTTC. Amino acids: CASSLMRSGSGYTF.

This clonotype was counted only a few times. The genes are TRBV7-2 and TRBJ1-2; 7 nucleotides agree with TRBD1. This CDR3 is built from 14 residues. CDR1 and CDR2 (germline): SGHTA, FQGNSA. The V gene end was trimmed by 8 bases and the J gene end by 8 bases; junction bases not matched to a gene: 14. The CDR3 nucleotides read TGTGCCAGCGGTAGCCCACGGACAGGTATCGGCTACACCTTC. Amino acids: CASGSPRTGIGYTF. Full variable domain (outside the CDR3, taken from reference TRBV7-2 and TRBJ1-2): GAGVSQSPSNKVTEKGKDVELRCDPISGHTALYWYRQSLGQGLEFLIYFQGNSAPDKSGLPSDRFSAERTGGSVSTLTIQRTQQEDSAVYLCASGSPRTGIGYTFGSGTRLTVV.

A few counts support this clonotype. V is TRBV7-2 and J is TRBJ2-3, with D unclear. Germline V gives CDR1 SGHTA, CDR2 FQGNSA. V was shortened by 7 bases and J by 6 bases, with 8 bases between the two germline ends. The CDR3 contains 11 residues. The CDR3 coding sequence is TGTGCCAGCACCCAATTTGATACGCAGTATTTT. This encodes CASTQFDTQYF.

This clonotype was recorded at least ten times. The chain is built from TRBV12-3 or TRBV12-4 and TRBJ1-1; D gene unclear. Deletions cut 0 bases from V and 8 bases from J, with 4 bases between. This CDR3 region has 11 residues. The CDR3 loop is CASSLAGEAFF. Here the CDR3 DNA reads TGTGCCAGCAGTTTAGCAGGGGAAGCTTTCTTT.

This clonotype has a handful of counts. This chain connects TRBV7-6 to TRBJ1-6; the D is unclear. The CDR3 runs to 17 residues. Trimming pared 6 bases from V and 0 bases from J, leaving 15 bases between. Germline V gene sequence: CDR1 SGHVS, CDR2 FNYEAQ. The CDR3 protein is CASSPFSRSSYNSPLHF. The CDR3 DNA sequence: TGTGCCAGCAGTCCATTTTCCAGGAGCTCCTATAATTCACCCCTCCACTTT.

The sample holds a few counts of this clonotype. The V and J genes are TRBV6-4 and TRBJ1-2; TRBD1 aligns across 8 bases. The CDR3 is 15 amino acids. The trim removed 0 bases at V and 6 bases at J, leaving 6 bases unmatched. Per the germline V gene, CDR1 is MRHNA and CDR2 is SNTAGT. Here the CDR3 reads CASSDSSGGDDGYTF. CDR3 nucleotide sequence: TGTGCCAGCAGTGACTCGTCAGGGGGCGACGATGGCTACACCTTC.

Worth noting for this clonotype: A read error may be the cause here, since a much bigger clone is one base away. J is TRBJ1-1 and V is TRBV11-2; no clear D gene. The CDR3 length is 12 residues. Germline CDR1 and CDR2: SGHAT and FQNNGV. DNA of the CDR3: TGTGCCGGCAGCTTTCAAGACACTGAAGCTTTCTTT. Amino acids: CAGSFQDTEAFF.

With respect to this clonotype: Because the CDR3's place on the DNA is in doubt, the DNA is left out and the CDR3 is given as listed by TCRdb. The V and J genes are TRBV20-1 and TRBJ1-5; the DNA was not used to check the table's D call, TRBD1. Germline-derived CDR1 and CDR2 are DFQATT and SNEGSKA (reference sequence). The CDR3 is made up of 23 amino acids, end residues included. Here the CDR3 reads CSARGLAVYEQYFGPGVGQPQHF.

The V and J genes are TRBV29-1 and TRBJ2-2; D is perhaps TRBD2 (6 bases). Germline values: CDR1 SQVTM, CDR2 ANQGSEA. V lost 6 bases and J lost 5, with 16 bases in between. CDR3 length equals 14 residues. The CDR3 nucleotides read TGCAGCGTCGAATCGGGGGAAAGGACCGGGGAGCTGTTTTTT. This encodes CSVESGERTGELFF.

This clonotype was counted once. V gene TRBV6-1 combines with J gene TRBJ2-3; D unresolved. Per germline, CDR1 MNHNS and CDR2 SASEGT. V was pared by 0 bases and J by 5 bases, with 15 bases between. This CDR3 contains 16 residues. CDR3 loop: CASSEALTRPIDTQYF. In DNA form, the CDR3 reads TGTGCCAGCAGTGAAGCGCTCACACGCCCAATAGATACGCAGTATTTT.

A single count supports this clonotype. Given a much more abundant clone one base away, this may be a read error. CDR3 residues: CSAAHRDRGHEQYF. CDR3 in DNA: TGCAGCGCAGCCCACCGGGACAGGGGTCACGAGCAGTACTTC. The chain employs TRBV29-1 and TRBJ2-5, with TRBD1 matching 10 bases. With the DNA end fitting TRBJ2-7 better, the J assignment may be wrong. CDR3 length equals 14 residues. The germline CDR1 and CDR2 sequences are SQVTM and ANQGSEA.

V is TRBV21-1 and J is TRBJ1-1. TRBV21-1 is noted as a pseudogene. The CDR3 spans 14 residues. CDR3 DNA: TGTGCCAGCCTCGATCAGTTTTTGGACACTGAAGCTTTCTTT. Amino acids: CASLDQFLDTEAFF.

A word on this clonotype: This may arise from a read error, as a much more abundant clone is one base away. The chain carries TRBV3-1 and TRBJ2-4; D perhaps matches TRBD1 (5 bases). Germline loops: CDR1 LGHDT, CDR2 YNNKEL (reference sequence). The CDR3 covers 11 residues. The CDR3, as DNA: TGTACCAGCAGCACAGGTCTGGAGCAGTACTTC. Its protein product is CTSSTGLEQYF.